The 30 T cell receptor beta chains below all came from one sample that was sequenced in a study of blood T cell repertoires in COVID-19. Only in-frame clones appear in the TCRdb table, and some are missing; sequencing was by immunoSEQ multiplex PCR. This table has about 100,000 clones, just over 90% appearing once. Input material: peripheral blood. The receptors were gathered from a man aged 50-60 years with active COVID-19.

The chain combines TRBV2 with TRBJ2-1, with TRBD1 matching over 11 bases. The germline gives CDR1 SNHLY, CDR2 FYNNEI. Germline trimming cut 5 bases from V and 8 bases from J; bases unmatched to any gene: 8. The CDR3 spans 15 residues. The CDR3 coding sequence is TGTGCCAGCAGTCGGGGACAGGGGGAAGGGGATGAGCAGTTCTTC. Translating it yields CASSRGQGEGDEQFF. Looking up the rest from reference TRBV2 and TRBJ2-1 gives the full variable domain: EPEVTQTPSHQVTQMGQEVILRCVPISNHLYFYWYRQILGQKVEFLVSFYNNEISEKSEIFDDQFSVERPDGSNFTLKIRSTKLEDSAMYFCASSRGQGEGDEQFFGPGTRLTVL.

This clone was observed a handful of times. J is TRBJ2-2 and V is TRBV4-1; D remains ambiguous. The V gene's germline CDR1 is MGHRA and CDR2 YSYEKL. With 2 bases removed from V and 4 bases from J, the gap between germline ends came to 17 bases. The CDR3 contains 17 residues. The CDR3 bases are TGCGCCAGCAGCCAATCCGGTCGGGTCTCCGTCACCGGGGAGCTGTTTTTT. Encoded protein: CASSQSGRVSVTGELFF.

CDR3: CASSHGAAEAFF. The CDR3 DNA is TGTGCCAGCAGCCATGGGGCTGCTGAAGCTTTCTTT. V gene TRBV3-1 (or the pseudogene TRBV3-2) combines with J gene TRBJ1-1, with a weak D call TRBD1 (5 bases). V lost 3 bases and J 6 bases, leaving 8 bases between the germline ends. Per germline, CDR1 LGHDT and CDR2 YNNKEL (reference sequence). The CDR3 covers 12 residues.

V usage is TRBV27 and J usage is TRBJ1-2, with a weak D call TRBD1 (6 bases). Trimming stripped 3 bases from V and 8 bases from J, with 13 bases between. CDR3 length: 13 residues. Germline V lookup: CDR1 MNHEY, CDR2 SMNVEV (reference sequence). The CDR3, as DNA: TGTGCCAGCAGTTTCGGGGGGGGGCGGGGCTACACCTTC. Encoded protein: CASSFGGGRGYTF.

The chain joins TRBV6-6 to TRBJ1-1; 9 bases align to TRBD1. CDR1 and CDR2 (germline): MNHNY, SVGAGI (reference sequence). V shed 2 bases, J shed 1 base, and the junction held 2 bases outside the gene matches. The CDR3 has 15 amino acids. The CDR3, as DNA: TGTGCCAGCAGTTACGGACAGGGGCAGAACACTGAAGCTTTCTTT. This sequence encodes CASSYGQGQNTEAFF.

The chain combines TRBV19 with TRBJ1-1; D is undetermined. Trimming took 6 bases from V and 1 from J, leaving 6 bases between them. Germline V CDR1 and CDR2: LNHDA, SQIVND (reference sequence). This CDR3 has 12 amino acids. The CDR3 protein is CASRRRNTEAFF. In DNA, the CDR3 is TGTGCCAGTAGGAGGAGGAACACTGAAGCTTTCTTT.

J is TRBJ1-1 and V is TRBV11-2; weak D call: TRBD1 (6 bases). Germline-derived CDR1 and CDR2 are SGHAT and FQNNGV. Deletions cut 4 bases from V and 4 bases from J, with 10 bases between. The CDR3 extends over 13 amino acids. DNA of the CDR3: TGTGCCAGCAGCTCCATCAGGGGCACTGAAGCTTTCTTT. Translating gives CASSSIRGTEAFF.

The V call is TRBV6-5, the J call TRBJ2-2; D remains ambiguous. V lost 5 bases to trimming and J lost 1 base, with 8 bases between them. The CDR3 spans 14 residues. Germline V gene sequence: CDR1 MNHEY, CDR2 SVGAGI. CDR3 residues: CASSPAQNTGELFF. The CDR3 DNA reads as TGTGCCAGCAGTCCCGCACAGAACACCGGGGAGCTGTTTTTT.

In this sample, this clone turned up a few times. CDR3 residues: CASDTRVEQFF. The DNA for the CDR3 is TGTGCCAGTGATACCAGGGTAGAGCAGTTCTTC. J is TRBJ2-1 and V is TRBV27, with D perhaps TRBD1 (5 bases). Trimming removed 9 bases at V and 10 bases at J, with 13 bases between. The V gene's germline CDR1 is MNHEY and CDR2 SMNVEV (reference sequence). CDR3 size: 11 residues.

The chain uses TRBV3-1 (or the pseudogene TRBV3-2) and TRBJ2-1; 10 bases agree with TRBD2. CDR1 is LGHDT, CDR2 YNNKEL, per germline (reference sequence). The CDR3 is 16 residues long. The junction had 6 bases not matched to a gene; V was cut back by 4 bases and J by 3 bases. Here the CDR3 reads CASSPASGGSYNEQFF. CDR3 coding DNA: TGTGCCAGCAGCCCCGCTAGCGGGGGCAGCTACAATGAGCAGTTCTTC.

The V call is TRBV9, the J call TRBJ2-1, with 8 bases aligning to TRBD2. CDR1 SGDLS and CDR2 YYNGEE come from the germline V gene. The CDR3 runs 15 residues. V lost 4 bases to trimming and J lost 6 bases; unmatched junction nucleotides: 9. The CDR3 here is CASSFYSTSVNEQFF. The CDR3 DNA sequence: TGTGCCAGCAGCTTCTACTCGACTAGCGTCAATGAGCAGTTCTTC.

This clone has just a few counts. CDR3 sequence (DNA): TGTGCCAGCAGCTTATCCGTTTTTAGCTCCTACGAGCAGTACTTC. It yields the protein CASSLSVFSSYEQYF. V usage is TRBV7-2 and J usage is TRBJ2-7, with D unresolved. V was pared by 2 bases and J by 0 bases, with 11 bases between. The CDR3 sequence is 15 residues long. Per germline, CDR1 SGHTA and CDR2 FQGNSA.

The chain uses TRBV14 and TRBJ1-1; 7 bases line up with TRBD1. Trimming took 4 bases from V and 1 from J; bases not matched to a gene: 12. CDR1 and CDR2 (germline): SGHDN, FVKESK. The CDR3 is 17 residues long. The CDR3 DNA follows: TGTGCCAGCAGCCCTCAGAAAAACAGGGGTTCGAACACTGAAGCTTTCTTT. This encodes CASSPQKNRGSNTEAFF.

V gene TRBV19 combines with J gene TRBJ2-2, with D uncertain. Germline V gene sequence: CDR1 LNHDA, CDR2 SQIVND (reference sequence). V dropped 3 bases and J dropped 4 bases, with 12 bases sitting between them. CDR3 length: 15 amino acids. This chain's CDR3 is CASSILTFGTGELFF. CDR3 in DNA: TGTGCCAGTAGTATTTTGACATTTGGCACCGGGGAGCTGTTTTTT.

The chain combines TRBV5-5 with TRBJ1-1, with D tentatively TRBD1 (5 bases). Germline assignment: CDR1 SGHKS and CDR2 YYEKEE (reference sequence). The CDR3 runs 15 residues. Trimming stripped 1 base from V and 5 bases from J, with 15 bases between. The CDR3, as DNA: TGTGCCAGCAGCTTGTCCGGGACGGGAGGGACTGAAGCTTTCTTT. This codes for CASSLSGTGGTEAFF.

The rearrangement links TRBV5-1 to TRBJ2-1; no firm D call. CDR3 length: 14 amino acids. Germline CDR1 SGHRS, CDR2 YFSETQ. Between the trimmed V and J ends, which lost 3 bases and 7 bases, there was a span of 14 bases. The CDR3 loop is CASSSTDKRNEQFF. CDR3 coding DNA: TGCGCCAGCAGCTCCACTGACAAAAGGAATGAGCAGTTCTTC.

V usage is TRBV7-2 and J usage is TRBJ2-2, with 12 bases aligning to TRBD2. The CDR3 loop spans 17 amino acids. Looked up from germline, CDR1 is SGHTA and CDR2 is FQGNSA. The J segment lost 11 bases and the V segment lost 3 bases, leaving 13 bases of the junction unmatched. CDR3 sequence (DNA): TGTGCCAGCAGCTTTCTCCGAACTAGCGGGGGGTACCACGAGCTGTTTTTT. Translation gives CASSFLRTSGGYHELFF.

V and J are TRBV18 and TRBJ2-1, with 12 bases aligning to TRBD2. The trim removed 3 bases at V and 5 bases at J, leaving 2 bases unmatched. CDR3 length: 15 residues. Looked up from germline, CDR1 is KGHSH and CDR2 is LQKENI. The CDR3 nucleotides are TGTGCCAGCTCACCTCGGACTAGCGGGAACAATGAGCAGTTCTTC. This sequence encodes CASSPRTSGNNEQFF.

J is TRBJ2-1 and V is TRBV5-4; 7 bases map to TRBD2. The CDR3 spans 16 residues. CDR1 SGHNT and CDR2 YYREEE come from the germline V gene (reference sequence). V lost 0 bases to trimming and J lost 0 bases; unmatched junction nucleotides: 3. CDR3 in amino acids: CASSLVGGSSYNEQFF. CDR3 DNA: TGTGCCAGCAGCTTGGTAGGCGGGAGCTCCTACAATGAGCAGTTCTTC.

This rearrangement joins TRBV11-2 to TRBJ1-2, with 10 bases fitting TRBD1. V trimming: 4 bases; J trimming: 0 bases; junction bases outside the gene matches: 8. This CDR3 region has 17 residues. The germline V gene encodes CDR1 SGHAT and CDR2 FQNNGV. CDR3 region: CASSSTGTGVSNYGYTF. CDR3 DNA: TGTGCCAGCAGCTCAACCGGGACAGGGGTTTCTAACTATGGCTACACCTTC.

This chain uses TRBV5-1 with TRBJ2-3; the match to TRBD1 covers 11 bases. This CDR3 is 15 amino acids long. From germline, CDR1 is SGHRS and CDR2 YFSETQ. V was pared by 4 bases and J by 4 bases, with 5 bases of the junction left unmatched. The CDR3, as DNA: TGCGCCAGCAGCCTGGGACAGGGGGAGGCAGATACGCAGTATTTT. As protein: CASSLGQGEADTQYF.

The V gene is TRBV6-5, the J gene TRBJ2-1; 7 bases fit TRBD1. Germline CDR1 MNHEY, CDR2 SVGAGI. Trimming cost V 6 bases and J 6 bases; bases outside gene matches: 8. This CDR3 has 14 amino acids. CDR3 bases: TGTGCCAGCAGAACCCGACAGGGCGGCAATGAGCAGTTCTTC. Translated: CASRTRQGGNEQFF.

The chain combines TRBV6-5 with TRBJ2-7; D not resolved. The CDR3 length is 12 residues. V was clipped by 6 bases and J by 3 bases, with 9 bases between them. Germline V CDR1 and CDR2: MNHEY, SVGAGI. DNA for the CDR3: TGTGCCAGCAGGGCGGAGCTCTACGAGCAGTACTTC. This translates into CASRAELYEQYF.

V is TRBV19 and J is TRBJ2-1; 7 bases fit TRBD1. Unmatched junction bases numbered 15, after V lost 3 bases and J lost 16 bases. This CDR3 is 14 amino acids long. CDR1 and CDR2 (germline): LNHDA, SQIVND (reference sequence). CDR3 sequence: CASSMGQSPSLIFF. DNA of the CDR3: TGTGCCAGTAGTATGGGACAGTCGCCGTCTCTAATTTTCTTC.

The chain employs TRBV30 and TRBJ2-7; the match to TRBD2 covers 8 bases. The V segment lost 3 bases and the J segment 3 bases; nucleotides outside the gene matches: 10. The CDR3 is 15 amino acids. From germline, CDR1 is GTSNPN and CDR2 SVGIG (reference sequence). In DNA, the CDR3 is TGTGCCTGGAGCCCAGCGGGGGTCGACTACTACGAGCAGTACGTC. Protein product: CAWSPAGVDYYEQYV.

V gene TRBV6-6 combines with J gene TRBJ2-4; D may be TRBD2 (6 bases). The V gene's germline CDR1 is MNHNY and CDR2 SVGAGI (reference sequence). V shed 6 bases and J shed 5 bases, with 14 bases lying between them. The CDR3 runs 14 residues. The CDR3 here is CASRGDGGQNIQYF. The CDR3 bases are TGTGCCAGCAGGGGGGACGGGGGTCAAAACATTCAGTACTTC.

This sequence joins TRBV2 and TRBJ1-4; 7 bases fit TRBD1. Germline lookup yields CDR1 SNHLY and CDR2 FYNNEI. The V and J ends lost 5 bases and 2 bases, in that order; junction bases with no gene match: 2. The CDR3 consists of 14 residues. The CDR3 DNA follows: TGTGCCAGCAGTTTACAGGGGACTAATGAAAAACTGTTTTTT. It translates to CASSLQGTNEKLFF.

This sequence joins TRBV5-1 and TRBJ1-2; no firm D call. The CDR3 has 15 amino acids. The ends were cut back, 3 bases at V and 5 bases at J, with 17 bases in the middle. Germline lookup yields CDR1 SGHRS and CDR2 YFSETQ. Here the CDR3 reads CASSSGSGPIYGYTF. The CDR3 bases are TGCGCCAGCAGCTCGGGGTCTGGACCTATTTATGGCTACACCTTC.

The rearrangement links TRBV7-9 to TRBJ1-1, with D tentatively TRBD1 (5 bases). This CDR3 comprises 17 residues. Per the germline V gene, CDR1 is SEHNR and CDR2 is FQNEAQ (reference sequence). Deletions cut 5 bases from V and 0 bases from J, with 19 bases between. Written as DNA, the CDR3 is TGTGCCAGCAGCCATTACTTGGGGCTTGCCATGAACACTGAAGCTTTCTTT. This gives the protein CASSHYLGLAMNTEAFF.

V is TRBV11-2 and J is TRBJ2-2; possibly TRBD2 for D (5 bases). CDR1 SGHAT and CDR2 FQNNGV come from the germline V gene. The CDR3 length is 13 residues. V was trimmed by 3 bases and J by 5 bases, leaving 7 bases between them. CDR3 protein: CASSFGETGELFF. DNA of the CDR3: TGTGCCAGCAGCTTTGGGGAGACCGGGGAGCTGTTTTTT.